The 8 T cell receptor beta chains listed next were all sequenced from one sample in a study of Graves' ophthalmopathy and Graves' hyperthyroidism. From RNA, the CDR3 regions of TCR beta chains were amplified and sequenced. Second-round multiplex PCR followed a first-round RT-PCR using HTBI primers. One entry per CDR3 protein, called by TCRdb with MiXCR from the multiplex PCR reads. The table shows approximately 160,000 distinct CDR3 sequences, with approximately 40% occurring only once. The source material was peripheral blood. The receptors come from a man aged 25 to 40 with Graves' ophthalmopathy.

This clonotype was counted between two and nine times. One end of the junction does not line up with germline, which may come from a read error. V gene TRBV15 combines with J gene TRBJ1-6; D remains ambiguous. The CDR3 has 13 amino acids. Germline V CDR1 and CDR2: LNHNV, YYDKDF (reference sequence). The CDR3 coding sequence is TGTGCCACCAGCGGAGAGGGATATCCACCCCTCCACTTT. This gives the protein CATSGEGYPPLHF.

The rearrangement uses TRBV19 and TRBJ2-2; D perhaps matches TRBD2 (5 bases). The CDR3 loop spans 15 amino acids. The V end was cut by 6 bases, the J end by 5 bases, with 16 bases between. In germline, CDR1 is LNHDA, CDR2 SQIVND (reference sequence). This CDR3 is CASRRPGLRTGELFF. The DNA of the CDR3 is TGTGCCAGTAGAAGACCGGGGTTACGGACCGGGGAGCTGTTTTTT. Full variable domain (outside the CDR3, taken from reference TRBV19 and TRBJ2-2): DGGITQSPKYLFRKEGQNVTLSCEQNLNHDAMYWYRQDPGQGLRLIYYSQIVNDFQKGDIAEGYSVSREKKESFPLTVTSAQKNPTAFYLCASRRPGLRTGELFFGEGSRLTVL.

This rearrangement joins TRBV15 to TRBJ2-2; TRBD1 or TRBD2 may be the D gene (5 bases each). The V end lost 1 base, the J end lost 4 bases, and 13 bases lay between the germline ends. In germline, CDR1 is LNHNV, CDR2 YYDKDF (reference sequence). The CDR3 is 16 residues long. The CDR3 region has the DNA TGTGCCACCAGCAGAGGCCAGGGAGAAGGCACCGGGGAGCTGTTTTTT. It translates to CATSRGQGEGTGELFF.

This clonotype was recorded many times. This chain joins TRBV6-5 and TRBJ1-2; D possibly corresponds to TRBD1 (6 bases). CDR1 and CDR2 (germline): MNHEY, SVGAGI. This CDR3 comprises 15 residues. Trimming cost V 4 bases and J 7 bases, with 19 bases left between them. For the CDR3, the DNA is TGTGCCAGCAGTTTCCGGGACACGGGAAGGGGTGGCTACACCTTC. It is translated as CASSFRDTGRGGYTF.

This sequence joins TRBV30 and TRBJ2-7, with TRBD2 matching 9 bases. Germline V gene data show CDR1 as GTSNPN and CDR2 as SVGIG (reference sequence). CDR3 length: 14 amino acids. J lost 5 bases, V lost 0 bases, and 5 bases had no gene match. CDR3 loop: CAWSVAGGPNEQYF. CDR3 bases: TGTGCCTGGAGTGTGGCGGGAGGGCCAAACGAGCAGTACTTC. Full variable domain (missing parts from reference TRBV30 and TRBJ2-7): SQTIHQWPATLVQPVGSPLSLECTVEGTSNPNLYWYRQAAGRGLQLLFYSVGIGQISSEVPQNLSASRPQDRQFILSSKKLLLSDSGFYLCAWSVAGGPNEQYFGPGTRLTVT.

This clonotype has a count of ten or more. In nucleotides, the CDR3 is TGTGCCAGCAGTTATGGAGACAGGGATGGGGAGCTGTTTTTT. Translated: CASSYGDRDGELFF. The J gene is TRBJ2-2, the V gene TRBV28; 7 positions match TRBD1. The CDR3 covers 14 residues. After removal of 4 bases from V and 8 bases from J, the junction contained 7 bases not matched to a gene. The germline gives CDR1 MDHEN, CDR2 SYDVKM.

The V call is TRBV7-2, the J call TRBJ1-6, with unresolved D. V was clipped by 5 bases and J by 10 bases, with 15 bases between them. Germline CDR1 and CDR2: SGHTA and FQGNSA. The CDR3 sequence is 14 residues long. CDR3 residues: CASSPTRTRSPLHF. The DNA of the CDR3 is TGTGCCAGCAGCCCAACGCGGACGAGATCACCCCTCCACTTT.

This clonotype appeared many times. The chain links TRBV12-3 or TRBV12-4 to TRBJ1-5; D not certain. V lost 3 bases and J lost 9, with 12 bases in between. The CDR3 extends over 13 amino acids. This CDR3 reads CASSFRVGWPQHF. The CDR3 region has the DNA TGTGCCAGCAGTTTCCGAGTGGGGTGGCCCCAGCATTTT.